These T cell receptor beta chains were read from a single sample in a study of blood T cell repertoires in COVID-19. Libraries were prepared by immunoSEQ multiplex PCR; TCRdb keeps only in-frame clonotypes and omits some of them. The sample has over 100,000 clones, roughly four fifths seen once; the top ten hold less than 15%. The sequenced sample consisted of peripheral blood. The receptors stem from a woman aged 55-75 years with acute or convalescent COVID-19. CDR3s include the opening cysteine and the closing phenylalanine or tryptophan. D genes are given only for firm matches. For some rows the clone size is stated as once, few or many, or as a class when expanded; others skip it.

clone size,V gene,J gene,D gene,CDR3 protein,CDR3 DNA
once,TRBV10-3,TRBJ1-5,.,CAISDQGSSNQPQHF,TGTGCCATCAGTGACCAGGGAAGTAGCAATCAGCCCCAGCATTTT
once,TRBV6-5,TRBJ1-3,.,CASSSAGGNTIYF,TGTGCCAGCAGCTCAGCAGGAGGAAACACCATATATTTT
.,TRBV5-4,TRBJ1-2,.,CASSPPGNYGYTF,TGTGCCAGCAGCCCACCAGGGAACTATGGCTACACCTTC
.,TRBV5-4,TRBJ2-3,.,CASSVNGQATDTQYF,TGTGCCAGCAGCGTGAACGGACAAGCCACAGATACGCAGTATTTT
.,TRBV5-1,TRBJ1-1,.,CASSSHDSTEAFF,TGCGCCAGCAGCTCACATGATTCCACTGAAGCTTTCTTT
.,TRBV7-3,TRBJ2-5,.,CASSLARGSQETQYF,TGTGCCAGCAGCTTAGCCCGCGGCAGCCAAGAGACCCAGTACTTC
once,TRBV12-3/TRBV12-4,TRBJ1-1,.,CASSSARGRAFF,TGTGCCAGCAGTTCCGCTAGGGGTAGGGCTTTCTTT
.,TRBV18,TRBJ2-5,.,CASSQRVAVETQYF,TGTGCCAGCTCTCAGCGGGTCGCGGTAGAGACCCAGTACTTC
once,TRBV19,TRBJ2-3,.,CASSEFFGSDTQYF,TGTGCCAGTAGTGAGTTTTTTGGTTCAGATACGCAGTATTTT
.,TRBV9,TRBJ2-2,TRBD2,CASSEGLGGTLYTGELFF,TGTGCCAGCAGCGAGGGTCTGGGAGGGACTCTTTACACCGGGGAGCTGTTTTTT
.,TRBV5-1,TRBJ1-1,.,CASSLAGRNTEAFF,TGCGCCAGCAGCTTAGCCGGGAGGAACACTGAAGCTTTCTTT
.,TRBV3-1/TRBV3-2,TRBJ2-5,.,CASSQGTGLRLETQYF,TGTGCCAGCAGCCAAGGTACAGGGCTCCGGTTAGAGACCCAGTACTTC
.,TRBV9,TRBJ1-3,.,CASSVAVNRAGNTIYF,TGTGCCAGCAGCGTAGCTGTCAATCGGGCTGGAAACACCATATATTTT
.,TRBV11-3,TRBJ1-3,.,CASSETGLSGNTIYF,TGTGCCAGCAGTGAGACGGGACTCTCTGGAAACACCATATATTTT
.,TRBV15,TRBJ1-5,.,CATSPGSGNQPQHF,TGTGCCACCAGCCCGGGGTCAGGCAATCAGCCCCAGCATTTT
.,TRBV20-1,TRBJ2-7,.,CSARSGYEQYF,TGCAGTGCTAGATCCGGCTACGAGCAGTACTTC
.,TRBV5-6,TRBJ1-3,.,CASSFLSSSGNTIYF,TGTGCCAGCAGCTTCCTTTCGAGCTCTGGAAACACCATATATTTT
.,TRBV30,TRBJ1-1,.,CAWERGGGTEAFF,TGTGCCTGGGAAAGAGGGGGGGGCACTGAAGCTTTCTTT
.,TRBV19,TRBJ1-3,TRBD1,CASNTGGSGNTIYF,TGTGCCAGTAATACAGGGGGCTCTGGAAACACCATATATTTT
.,TRBV20-1,TRBJ1-2,.,CSASPGLKSDYGYTF,TGCAGTGCTAGTCCGGGACTCAAATCGGACTATGGCTACACCTTC
once,TRBV5-1,TRBJ1-2,TRBD1,CASSSVPPGQGSGGYTF,TGCGCCAGCAGCTCAGTTCCACCGGGACAGGGCTCCGGGGGCTACACCTTC
.,TRBV7-2,TRBJ2-2,.,CASSTRQTGELFF,TGTGCCAGCAGCACCCGACAGACCGGGGAGCTGTTTTTT
.,TRBV30,TRBJ1-4,.,CAWSVGHHEKLFF,TGTGCCTGGAGTGTAGGACACCATGAAAAACTGTTTTTT
.,TRBV7-3,TRBJ1-1,.,CASSPSGGTSTEAFF,TGTGCCAGCAGCCCTAGTGGGGGCACGAGCACTGAAGCTTTCTTT
.,TRBV6-5,TRBJ2-3,TRBD1,CASSAGQGVDTQYF,TGTGCCAGCAGCGCCGGACAGGGAGTAGATACGCAGTATTTT
.,TRBV19,TRBJ1-5,.,CASSMSGNQPQHF,TGTGCCAGTAGTATGTCCGGGAATCAGCCCCAGCATTTT
.,TRBV7-2,TRBJ2-7,TRBD2,CASSELAGGPYEQYF,TGTGCCAGCAGCGAACTAGCGGGGGGCCCCTACGAGCAGTACTTC
.,TRBV15,TRBJ1-2,TRBD1,CATSSWDRLAGYTF,TGTGCCACCAGCAGTTGGGACAGGCTAGCTGGCTACACCTTC
.,TRBV7-2,TRBJ2-1,.,CASSLGFSSYNEQFF,TGTGCCAGCAGCTTAGGGTTTAGCTCCTACAATGAGCAGTTCTTC
.,TRBV27,TRBJ2-3,.,CASSLSRSAADTQYF,TGTGCCAGCAGTTTATCGCGCAGCGCGGCAGATACGCAGTATTTT
once,TRBV10-3,TRBJ1-5,.,CATQVQGNQPQHF,TGTGCCACCCAGGTGCAGGGCAATCAGCCCCAGCATTTT
.,TRBV30,TRBJ2-1,.,CAWSIRGNYNEQFF,TGTGCCTGGAGTATCCGGGGAAACTACAATGAGCAGTTCTTC
.,TRBV5-1,TRBJ2-5,TRBD1,CASSTDPGQARETQYF,TGCGCCAGCAGCACCGACCCAGGACAGGCCCGCGAGACCCAGTACTTC
many,TRBV7-9,TRBJ1-1,TRBD1,CASSLEQGMNTEAFF,TGTGCCAGCAGCTTAGAACAGGGGATGAACACTGAAGCTTTCTTT
.,TRBV27,TRBJ2-1,TRBD2,CASSLDGGIYNEQFF,TGTGCCAGCAGTTTAGACGGGGGGATATACAATGAGCAGTTCTTC
.,TRBV30,TRBJ1-5,.,CAWGPLGQPQHF,TGTGCCTGGGGACCTCTCGGGCAGCCCCAGCATTTT
.,TRBV18,TRBJ2-1,.,CASSPSQEQFF,TGTGCCAGCTCACCCTCGCAGGAGCAGTTCTTC
once,TRBV30,TRBJ1-1,.,CAWSKQANTEAFF,TGTGCCTGGAGCAAGCAGGCGAACACTGAAGCTTTCTTT
.,TRBV9,TRBJ2-3,.,CASSPFNRDTDTQYF,TGTGCCAGCAGCCCTTTCAACAGAGACACAGATACGCAGTATTTT
.,TRBV12-3/TRBV12-4,TRBJ1-1,.,CASSPSGNTEAFF,TGTGCCAGCAGCCCGTCAGGCAACACTGAAGCTTTCTTT
.,TRBV5-1,TRBJ2-3,TRBD1,CASSLVVTGGTDTQYF,TGCGCCAGCAGCTTGGTAGTGACAGGGGGCACAGATACGCAGTATTTT
.,TRBV9,TRBJ1-4,.,CASSKDGSRGEKLFF,TGTGCCAGCAGCAAAGATGGTAGCAGGGGCGAAAAACTGTTTTTT
few,TRBV11-2,TRBJ1-5,.,CASSLDSSRGQPQHF,TGTGCCAGCAGCTTAGACTCTAGTCGCGGACAGCCCCAGCATTTT
.,TRBV24-1,TRBJ2-1,TRBD1,CATSDFGSPQGRDEQFF,TGTGCCACCAGTGATTTTGGGAGCCCACAGGGGAGAGATGAGCAGTTCTTC
.,TRBV4-1,TRBJ1-5,.,CASSQDQDSHQPQHF,TGCGCCAGCAGCCAGGACCAGGACAGCCATCAGCCCCAGCATTTT
.,TRBV24-1,TRBJ1-1,.,CATSDWPQGSEAFF,TGTGCCACCAGTGATTGGCCACAGGGATCTGAAGCTTTCTTT
.,TRBV3-1/TRBV3-2,TRBJ1-6,TRBD1,CASSQGQGGNSPLHF,TGTGCCAGCAGCCAAGGACAGGGGGGGAATTCACCCCTCCACTTT
few,TRBV3-1/TRBV3-2,TRBJ2-3,TRBD2,CASSQGLAGITDTQYF,TGTGCCAGCAGCCAAGGTTTAGCGGGGATTACAGATACGCAGTATTTT
.,TRBV25-1,TRBJ1-2,.,CASSSGVGYGYTF,TGTGCCAGCAGTTCGGGGGTCGGCTATGGCTACACCTTC
.,TRBV9,TRBJ2-1,.,CASSVGSAVTGEQFF,TGTGCCAGCAGCGTAGGGAGCGCGGTCACGGGGGAGCAGTTCTTC
.,TRBV6-4,TRBJ1-2,.,CASSEGALGRDGYTF,TGTGCCAGCAGTGAGGGGGCCCTAGGGCGGGATGGCTACACCTTC